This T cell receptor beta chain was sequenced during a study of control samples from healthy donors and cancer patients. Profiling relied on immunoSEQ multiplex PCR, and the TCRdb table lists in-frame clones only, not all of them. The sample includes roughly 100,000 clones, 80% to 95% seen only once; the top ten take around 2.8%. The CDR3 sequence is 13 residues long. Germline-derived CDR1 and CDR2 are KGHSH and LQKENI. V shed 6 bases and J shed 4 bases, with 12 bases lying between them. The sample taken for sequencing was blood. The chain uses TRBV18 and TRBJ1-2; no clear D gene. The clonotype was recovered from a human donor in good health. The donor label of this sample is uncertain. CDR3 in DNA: TGTGCCAGCTCGTTAGTGGCGAGCTATGGCTACACCTTC. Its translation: CASSLVASYGYTF.